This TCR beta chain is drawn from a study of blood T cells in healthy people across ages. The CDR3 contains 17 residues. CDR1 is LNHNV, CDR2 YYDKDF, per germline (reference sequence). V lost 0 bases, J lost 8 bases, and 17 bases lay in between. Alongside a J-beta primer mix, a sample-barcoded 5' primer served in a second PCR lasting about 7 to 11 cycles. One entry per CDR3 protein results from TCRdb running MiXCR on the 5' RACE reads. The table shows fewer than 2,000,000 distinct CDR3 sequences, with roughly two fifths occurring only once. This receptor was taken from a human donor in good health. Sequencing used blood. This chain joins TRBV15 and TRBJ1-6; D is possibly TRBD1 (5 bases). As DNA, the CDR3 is TGTGCCACCAGCAGAGATCTGGGGGGGTTTGGGGATTCACCCCTCCACTTT. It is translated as CATSRDLGGFGDSPLHF.